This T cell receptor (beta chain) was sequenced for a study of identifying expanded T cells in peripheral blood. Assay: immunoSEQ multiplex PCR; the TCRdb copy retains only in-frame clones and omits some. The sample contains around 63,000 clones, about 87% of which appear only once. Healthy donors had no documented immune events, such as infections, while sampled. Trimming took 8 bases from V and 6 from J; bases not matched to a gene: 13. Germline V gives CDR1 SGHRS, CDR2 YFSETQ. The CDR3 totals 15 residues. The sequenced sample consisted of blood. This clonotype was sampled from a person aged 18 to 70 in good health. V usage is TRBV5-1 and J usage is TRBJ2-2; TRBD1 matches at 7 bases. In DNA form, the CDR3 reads TGCGCCAGTTCACAGACAGGGATGGGCTCCGGGGAGCTGTTTTTT. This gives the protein CASSQTGMGSGELFF.